A selection of T cell receptor beta chains follows, all from one sample in a study of PD-1 blockade in mismatch repair-deficient tumors. Sequencing used immunoSEQ multiplex PCR; TCRdb keeps in-frame clones, though not all of them. The data contain about 79,000 clones, roughly 80% of them singletons. This material consisted of peripheral blood, taken 44 weeks after starting pembrolizumab. These receptors originate from an adult with mismatch repair-deficient cancer. CDR3s include the opening cysteine and the closing phenylalanine or tryptophan. The D gene is left open where the match is weak. A row's size may be missing; if present it is once, few, many or a size class.

d_call: TRBD1
j_call: TRBJ2-1
clone_size: NA
v_call: TRBV27
cdr3_nt: TGTGCCAGCTACACTAGACAGGGCTCCTACAATGAGCAGTTCTTC
cdr3_aa: CASYTRQGSYNEQFF

d_call: NA
j_call: TRBJ1-2
clone_size: NA
v_call: TRBV11-3
cdr3_nt: TGTGCCAGCAGCCCTCCGCAGAACTATGGCTACACCTTC
cdr3_aa: CASSPPQNYGYTF

d_call: NA
j_call: TRBJ1-5
clone_size: NA
v_call: TRBV6-5
cdr3_nt: TGTGCCAGCAACCCGGACGCCGGTCGAGGGACCCAGCATTTT
cdr3_aa: CASNPDAGRGTQHF

d_call: NA
j_call: TRBJ2-7
clone_size: NA
v_call: TRBV27
cdr3_nt: TGTGCCAGCAGTTTTGGGCAGAGCTACGAGCAGTACTTC
cdr3_aa: CASSFGQSYEQYF

d_call: NA
j_call: TRBJ1-1
clone_size: NA
v_call: TRBV11-2
cdr3_nt: TGTGCCAGCAGCTCAAAGGCTGAAGCTTTCTTT
cdr3_aa: CASSSKAEAFF

d_call: TRBD1
j_call: TRBJ1-5
clone_size: NA
v_call: TRBV13
cdr3_nt: TGTGCCAGCAGCTCCAGGGGGCATCGGGAATCGAAGAGAGTGGGAGCCCAGCATTTT
cdr3_aa: CASSSRGHRESKRVGAQHF

d_call: NA
j_call: TRBJ2-1
clone_size: NA
v_call: TRBV14
cdr3_nt: TGTGCCAGCAGCCAAATTAACAATGAGCAGTTCTTC
cdr3_aa: CASSQINNEQFF

d_call: NA
j_call: TRBJ2-5
clone_size: once
v_call: TRBV6-5
cdr3_nt: TGTGCCAGCAGTTACTCTAAGGGTTTGAAGGAGACCCAGTACTTC
cdr3_aa: CASSYSKGLKETQYF

d_call: TRBD1
j_call: TRBJ1-4
clone_size: NA
v_call: TRBV2
cdr3_nt: TGTGCCAGCAGTGTGGGACAGGGTGGTGAAAAACTGTTTTTT
cdr3_aa: CASSVGQGGEKLFF

d_call: NA
j_call: TRBJ2-7
clone_size: once
v_call: TRBV11-3
cdr3_nt: TGTGCCAGCAGCTTTGAGTTAGGGGCCGGAGCCTACGAGCAGTACTTC
cdr3_aa: CASSFELGAGAYEQYF

d_call: NA
j_call: TRBJ2-2
clone_size: NA
v_call: TRBV19
cdr3_nt: TGTGCCAGTTTGCCAGTCGACAGCCACACCGGGGAGCTGTTTTTT
cdr3_aa: CASLPVDSHTGELFF

d_call: NA
j_call: TRBJ2-5
clone_size: few
v_call: TRBV9
cdr3_nt: TGTGCCAGCAGCGTAGGTCTCGGGGGAGAGACCCAGTACTTC
cdr3_aa: CASSVGLGGETQYF

d_call: NA
j_call: TRBJ1-5
clone_size: NA
v_call: TRBV27
cdr3_nt: TGTGCCAGCAGTTTCATTGGCAATCAGCCCCAGCATTTT
cdr3_aa: CASSFIGNQPQHF

d_call: NA
j_call: TRBJ2-2
clone_size: NA
v_call: TRBV27
cdr3_nt: TGTGCCAGCAGTTTATCGATTCGGGTCGCGGAGCTGTTTTTT
cdr3_aa: CASSLSIRVAELFF

d_call: NA
j_call: TRBJ2-5
clone_size: NA
v_call: TRBV11-3
cdr3_nt: TGTGCCAGCAGCGCACGGGACCTACAAGAGACCCAGTACTTC
cdr3_aa: CASSARDLQETQYF

d_call: NA
j_call: TRBJ2-2
clone_size: NA
v_call: TRBV7-9
cdr3_nt: TGTGCCAGCAGCTCTACCTTTTCCCGGGCCGGGGAGCTGTTTTTT
cdr3_aa: CASSSTFSRAGELFF

d_call: TRBD2
j_call: TRBJ2-1
clone_size: NA
v_call: TRBV18
cdr3_nt: TGTGCCAGCTCACCTTTCCAGGCGGGAGGGCCTTACAATGAGCAGTTCTTC
cdr3_aa: CASSPFQAGGPYNEQFF

d_call: TRBD2
j_call: TRBJ2-1
clone_size: NA
v_call: TRBV7-9
cdr3_nt: TGTGCCAGCAGCTTACGCAAAGCGGGAGGGCCTATCTACAATGAGCAGTTCTTC
cdr3_aa: CASSLRKAGGPIYNEQFF

d_call: NA
j_call: TRBJ2-7
clone_size: NA
v_call: TRBV6-1
cdr3_nt: TGTGCCACCACAAGGGGACTGTCTTCCTACGAGCAGTACTTC
cdr3_aa: CATTRGLSSYEQYF

d_call: TRBD1
j_call: TRBJ2-5
clone_size: NA
v_call: TRBV18
cdr3_nt: TGTGCCAGCTCACCGGCCACAGGGGGACGCGAGACCCAGTACTTC
cdr3_aa: CASSPATGGRETQYF

d_call: TRBD2
j_call: TRBJ2-7
clone_size: NA
v_call: TRBV19
cdr3_nt: TGTGCCAGTAGTATGTGGGGACGAGCGGGAGGAACCTACGAGCAGTACTTC
cdr3_aa: CASSMWGRAGGTYEQYF

d_call: NA
j_call: TRBJ1-1
clone_size: NA
v_call: TRBV11-3
cdr3_nt: TGTGCCAGCAGCTTAGACTTCGGCATGAACACTGAAGCTTTCTTT
cdr3_aa: CASSLDFGMNTEAFF

d_call: NA
j_call: TRBJ1-5
clone_size: once
v_call: TRBV7-9
cdr3_nt: TGTGCCAGCAGCTTACGGGGTTATAGCAATCAGCCCCAGCATTTT
cdr3_aa: CASSLRGYSNQPQHF

d_call: NA
j_call: TRBJ1-1
clone_size: NA
v_call: TRBV6-1
cdr3_nt: TGTGCCAGCAGTGTTGACGGGCAGGTTGACACTGAAGCTTTCTTT
cdr3_aa: CASSVDGQVDTEAFF

d_call: NA
j_call: TRBJ1-1
clone_size: NA
v_call: TRBV4-3
cdr3_nt: TGCGCCAGCAGCCGAGATGGAAACACTGAAGCTTTCTTT
cdr3_aa: CASSRDGNTEAFF

d_call: TRBD1
j_call: TRBJ1-4
clone_size: NA
v_call: TRBV14
cdr3_nt: TGTGCCAGCAGCCGGGGACAGGGTTCCGAAAAACTGTTTTTT
cdr3_aa: CASSRGQGSEKLFF

d_call: TRBD2
j_call: TRBJ2-7
clone_size: NA
v_call: TRBV27
cdr3_nt: TGTGCCAGCAGTTTCCGGACTAGCGGGAATCACGAGCAGTACTTC
cdr3_aa: CASSFRTSGNHEQYF

d_call: TRBD2
j_call: TRBJ2-3
clone_size: NA
v_call: TRBV30
cdr3_nt: TGTGCCTGGAGTGGACTAGCGGGAGGCGCAGATACGCAGTATTTT
cdr3_aa: CAWSGLAGGADTQYF

d_call: NA
j_call: TRBJ1-4
clone_size: NA
v_call: TRBV15
cdr3_nt: TGTGCCACCAGCAGAGACCTATTTGAAAAACTGTTTTTT
cdr3_aa: CATSRDLFEKLFF

d_call: TRBD2
j_call: TRBJ2-3
clone_size: NA
v_call: TRBV5-1
cdr3_nt: TGCGCCAGCAGCTTTGGCGCTAGCGGGAGGGAGACAGATACGCAGTATTTT
cdr3_aa: CASSFGASGRETDTQYF

d_call: NA
j_call: TRBJ2-7
clone_size: NA
v_call: TRBV5-1
cdr3_nt: TGCGCCAGCAGCTTGGCCCGAGCATCTCCTTCCTACGAGCAGTACTTC
cdr3_aa: CASSLARASPSYEQYF

d_call: NA
j_call: TRBJ2-3
clone_size: few
v_call: TRBV2
cdr3_nt: TGTGCCAGCAGTGATGTTGACTTAACGAAAACAGATACGCAGTATTTT
cdr3_aa: CASSDVDLTKTDTQYF

d_call: TRBD1
j_call: TRBJ1-1
clone_size: NA
v_call: TRBV18
cdr3_nt: TGTGCCAGCTCATCACAAGGAGGGGGCACAGAAGCTTTCTTT
cdr3_aa: CASSSQGGGTEAFF